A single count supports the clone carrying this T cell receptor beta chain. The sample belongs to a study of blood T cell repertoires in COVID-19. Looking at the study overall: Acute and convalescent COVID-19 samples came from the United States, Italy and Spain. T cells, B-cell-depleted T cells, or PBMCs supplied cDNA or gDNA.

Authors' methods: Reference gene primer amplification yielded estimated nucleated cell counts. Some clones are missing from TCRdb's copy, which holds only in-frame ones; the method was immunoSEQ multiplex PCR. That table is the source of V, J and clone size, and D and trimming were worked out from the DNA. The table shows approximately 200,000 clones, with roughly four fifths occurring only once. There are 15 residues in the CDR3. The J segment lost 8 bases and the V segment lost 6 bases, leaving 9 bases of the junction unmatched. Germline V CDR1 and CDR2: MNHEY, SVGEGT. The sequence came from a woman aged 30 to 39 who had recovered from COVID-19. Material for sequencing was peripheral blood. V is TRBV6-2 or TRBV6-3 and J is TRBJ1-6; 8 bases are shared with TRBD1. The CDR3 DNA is TGTGCCAGCAGCGGCAGGGGGCGAGGGGATTCACCCCTCCACTTT. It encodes CASSGRGRGDSPLHF.